The clone carrying this TCR beta chain was observed a handful of times. Trimming stripped 0 bases from V and 8 bases from J, with 14 bases between. CDR1 SGHTS and CDR2 YDEGEE come from the germline V gene. This CDR3 region has 14 residues. Measured with immunoSEQ multiplex PCR; TCRdb has only the in-frame clones, and not every one. Of roughly 120,000 clones listed, approximately 90% are singletons. This sample was included in a study of blood T cell repertoires in COVID-19. The gene calls are TRBV5-8 and TRBJ1-2; possibly TRBD1 for D (5 bases). This TCR was sampled from a man in his 70s with active or convalescent COVID-19. Sequenced input: peripheral blood. Here the CDR3 reads CASSLVIGQVGYTF. The CDR3 DNA sequence: TGTGCCAGCAGCTTGGTCATCGGACAAGTAGGCTACACCTTC.